This entry lists 18 T cell receptor beta chains sequenced from one sample in a study of Ad26.COV2.S vaccination and SARS-CoV-2 variants. Clones were sequenced by immunoSEQ multiplex PCR, and TCRdb holds only the in-frame ones, with some missing. The repertoire holds around 240,000 clones, with around 89% as singletons. Treatment specified: some 20 received Ad26.COV2.S at low or high dose, single or two shots; 5 received placebo; per-sample allocation not given. Day 63 after the first vaccine or placebo injection was the time point for sampling. Sequences were derived from peripheral blood, sampled in a trial of Ad26.COV2.S vaccine versus placebo. These TCRs come from a person aged 18-65 years who received the Ad26.COV2.S COVID-19 vaccine or a placebo.

Only one count was recorded for this clone. V gene TRBV7-6 combines with J gene TRBJ2-2; 10 bases are a match to TRBD2. The CDR3 spans 15 residues. The germline CDR1 and CDR2 sequences are SGHVS and FNYEAQ. V lost 5 bases, J lost 7 bases, and 7 bases stayed unmatched. CDR3 protein: CASSPLAGASGELFF. The CDR3 region has the DNA TGTGCCAGCAGCCCTCTAGCGGGAGCGAGCGGGGAGCTGTTTTTT.

The J gene is TRBJ2-5, the V gene TRBV13, with 13 bases fitting TRBD2. The CDR3 runs 16 residues. The junction had 10 bases not matched to a gene; V was cut back by 7 bases and J by 5 bases. Germline V gives CDR1 PRHDT, CDR2 FYEKMQ (reference sequence). CDR3 residues: CASTITSGGAWETQYF. CDR3 DNA sequence: TGTGCCAGCACCATCACTAGCGGGGGGGCATGGGAGACCCAGTACTTC.

This clone was counted once. The rearrangement links TRBV5-1 to TRBJ2-3; 13 nucleotides line up with TRBD2. The germline CDR1 and CDR2 sequences are SGHRS and YFSETQ. CDR3 length equals 15 residues. The V and J ends lost 5 bases and 4 bases, in that order; junction bases with no gene match: 4. This chain's CDR3 is CASRDGTSGADTQYF. The DNA of the CDR3 is TGCGCCAGCAGAGATGGGACTAGCGGGGCAGATACGCAGTATTTT. Together with reference TRBV5-1 and TRBJ2-3, the CDR3 gives the full variable domain: KAGVTQTPRYLIKTRGQQVTLSCSPISGHRSVSWYQQTPGQGLQFLFEYFSETQRNKGNFPGRFSGRQFSNSRSEMNVSTLELGDSALYLCASRDGTSGADTQYFGPGTRLTVL.

As concerns this clone: The germline gene is not matched at one end of the junction; a read error may be the cause. This chain joins TRBV7-2 and TRBJ1-5, with D perhaps TRBD1 (6 bases). The CDR3 is 17 residues long. The germline V gene encodes CDR1 SGHTA and CDR2 FQGNSA. The CDR3 here is CASSLGGIGGYNQPQHF. The CDR3 DNA sequence: TGTGCCAGCAGTTTAGGGGGGATCGGGGGGTACAATCAGCCCCAGCATTTT.

The chain uses TRBV10-3 and TRBJ2-7; 10 bases fit TRBD1. CDR1 ENHRY and CDR2 SYGVKD come from the germline V gene. The CDR3 runs 13 residues. V was clipped by 7 bases and J by 4 bases; unmatched bases: 4. This chain's CDR3 is CAITGTGVYEQYF. CDR3 sequence (DNA): TGTGCCATCACCGGGACAGGGGTTTACGAGCAGTACTTC.

The genes are TRBV7-2 and TRBJ1-1; D remains unclear. Germline V CDR1 and CDR2: SGHTA, FQGNSA. This CDR3 has 14 residues. The V end lost 5 bases, the J end lost 4 bases, and 14 bases lay between the germline ends. The CDR3 sequence is CASSPTSTITEAFF. The CDR3 DNA is TGTGCCAGCAGCCCCACGTCGACCATCACTGAAGCTTTCTTT.

The CDR3 is CASSLVSDEWGHNTQYF. The CDR3 DNA follows: TGTGCCAGTAGCCTCGTCAGCGATGAGTGGGGGCATAACACGCAGTATTTT. The chain recombines TRBV19 with TRBJ2-3; maybe TRBD1 (6 bases). CDR1 is LNHDA, CDR2 SQIVND, per germline (reference sequence). This CDR3 region has 17 residues. The germline V and J ends were trimmed by 6 bases and 9 bases, with 28 bases remaining between them.

The chain is built from TRBV6-5 and TRBJ1-1; maybe TRBD1 (6 bases). CDR3 length equals 14 residues. The V gene's germline CDR1 is MNHEY and CDR2 SVGAGI. Trimming took 7 bases from V and 2 from J, leaving 14 bases between them. The CDR3 nucleotides are TGTGCCAGCACCAAAAAGGGGACAAACACTGAAGCTTTCTTT. Its translation is CASTKKGTNTEAFF.

CDR3 residues: CASSTEGLAGREQYF. CDR3 nucleotide sequence: TGTGCCAGTAGTACGGAGGGACTAGCAGGTCGCGAGCAGTACTTC. This rearrangement joins TRBV19 to TRBJ2-7; 9 bases match TRBD2. CDR1 and CDR2 (germline): LNHDA, SQIVND (reference sequence). The CDR3 has 15 residues. V lost 4 bases and J lost 6; bases outside the gene matches: 10.

This clone was seen a few times. This chain joins TRBV30 and TRBJ2-3; D is unresolved. This CDR3 has 15 residues. V was shortened by 1 base and J by 2 bases, with 13 bases between the two germline ends. Germline V lookup: CDR1 GTSNPN, CDR2 SVGIG (reference sequence). The CDR3: CAWSGRRTVTDTQYF. The CDR3 nucleotides are TGTGCCTGGAGTGGTCGTCGGACCGTCACAGATACGCAGTATTTT.

The rearrangement joins TRBV2 to TRBJ2-7, with D possibly being TRBD1 or TRBD2 (5 bases each). The CDR3 extends over 13 amino acids. Per germline, CDR1 SNHLY and CDR2 FYNNEI. Deletions cut 4 bases from V and 3 bases from J, with 10 bases between. The CDR3 bases are TGTGCCAGCAGTGGGGACGTATACTACGAGCAGTACTTC. It is translated as CASSGDVYYEQYF.

CDR3 amino acids: CASSKGRGNETQYF. CDR3 nucleotides: TGTGCCAGCAGCAAAGGCAGGGGGAACGAGACCCAGTACTTC. The chain links TRBV21-1 to TRBJ2-5; TRBD1, the D gene given by the table, was not confirmed from the DNA. TRBV21-1 is a recognized pseudogene. This CDR3 is 14 amino acids long.

A word on this clone: This specimen includes other DNA sequences encoding the same CDR3. CDR3 coding DNA: TGTGCCAGCAGTTCGGGCCCCTACGAGCAGTACTTC. Translated, it gives CASSSGPYEQYF. The rearrangement joins TRBV6-5 to TRBJ2-7; D gene ambiguous. CDR1 is MNHEY and CDR2 is SVGAGI in the germline V gene. V gave up 4 bases and J gave up 2 bases, with 6 bases separating them. This CDR3 is 12 amino acids long.

The chain combines TRBV29-1 with TRBJ2-1; D ambiguous. The germline V gene encodes CDR1 SQVTM and CDR2 ANQGSEA. This CDR3 contains 13 residues. Trimming took off 3 bases at V and 6 bases at J, with 12 bases between the two ends. CDR3 coding DNA: TGCAGCGTTGAGCTCCCCCTCCCCAATGAGCAGTTCTTC. It encodes CSVELPLPNEQFF.

This clone was counted between two and nine times. The chain employs TRBV3-1 (or the pseudogene TRBV3-2) and TRBJ2-3; 10 nucleotides line up with TRBD2. Trimming took 4 bases from V and 0 from J; bases not matched to a gene: 4. CDR1 and CDR2 (germline): LGHDT, YNNKEL (reference sequence). This CDR3 comprises 16 residues. The CDR3 nucleotides read TGTGCCAGCAGCCCAGCGGGGGGGTCTAGCACAGATACGCAGTATTTT. This gives the protein CASSPAGGSSTDTQYF.

The CDR3 loop reads CASSPRAAGAYNEQFF. The CDR3 DNA reads TGCGCCAGCAGCCCTCGTGCAGCGGGGGCCTACAATGAGCAGTTCTTC. The chain carries TRBV4-3 and TRBJ2-1; TRBD2 aligns across 8 bases. The CDR3 covers 16 residues. V lost 4 bases, J lost 2 bases, and 7 bases stayed unmatched. CDR1 is LGHNA and CDR2 is YSLEER in the germline V gene.

V is TRBV11-2 and J is TRBJ2-7, with 8 bases identical to TRBD1. This CDR3 contains 16 residues. Unmatched junction bases numbered 13, after V lost 3 bases and J lost 6 bases. Germline V gene sequence: CDR1 SGHAT, CDR2 FQNNGV. CDR3 amino acids: CASSFNGQGAPVEQYF. CDR3 DNA sequence: TGTGCCAGCAGCTTCAACGGGCAGGGGGCGCCGGTCGAGCAGTACTTC.

On this clone: Different DNA sequences within this sample yield the same CDR3. The chain combines TRBV10-3 with TRBJ2-5; D is unclear. The CDR3 is 10 amino acids. V was trimmed by 8 bases and J by 1 base, leaving 2 bases between them. CDR1 and CDR2 from the germline V gene are ENHRY and SYGVKD. The CDR3 region is CAIGQETQYF. The CDR3 coding sequence is TGTGCCATCGGCCAAGAGACCCAGTACTTC.